The clone carrying this T cell receptor (beta chain) was seen ten or more times. Antigen unknown. As every portion of the isolated RNA was reverse transcribed, the sequencing read expressed TCRB transcripts. Clones were sequenced by immunoSEQ multiplex PCR, and TCRdb holds only the in-frame ones, with some missing. This sample has about 220,000 clones; 9.5% to 13% occur once, and the top ten carry roughly 1.4%. These data belong to a study of beta chain features in type 1 diabetes. Study outcomes and limitations: Moderate yet significant TCRB CDR3 shortening was seen in Type 1 diabetes patients in all four CD4+ subsets.

Using CD45RO/CCR7/CD25/CD127/CD95/CD27, CD4+ naive, central memory, regulatory and stem cell-like memory cells were sorted. This CDR3 is built from 14 residues. Germline CDR1 and CDR2: ENHRY and SYGVKD. Between the trimmed V and J ends, which lost 8 bases and 0 bases, there was a span of 14 bases. Source material: central memory CD4+ T cells from blood. The origin of this receptor is a man younger than 35 in good health. The chain joins TRBV10-3 to TRBJ2-7; perhaps TRBD2 as D (6 bases). The CDR3 DNA sequence: TGTGCCATCGGTAGAGGCGGGGACTCCTACGAGCAGTACTTC. Its protein is CAIGRGGDSYEQYF.